The 3 T cell receptor beta chains below come from one sample, sequenced in a study of blood T cells in healthy people across ages. With a J-beta primer mix and a sample-barcoded 5' primer, a second PCR ran about 6 to 11 cycles. TCRdb re-called the 5' RACE reads through MiXCR, storing one row per CDR3 protein. The table records some 900,000 distinct CDR3 sequences, roughly 48% of them present only once. The sample comprised blood. The receptors come from a man aged 25-40 years in good health.

The chain combines TRBV7-9 with TRBJ1-2; the D gene is possibly TRBD1 (5 bases). Trimming cost V 1 base and J 13 bases, with 16 bases left between them. Germline V gene lookup returns CDR1 SEHNR and CDR2 FQNEAQ (reference sequence). CDR3 size: 13 residues. The CDR3 here is CASSLGVGTDRTF. For the CDR3, the DNA is TGTGCCAGCAGCTTAGGAGTCGGGACGGACCGCACCTTC. Filled out from reference TRBV7-9 and TRBJ1-2, the complete variable domain reads DTGVSQNPRHKITKRGQNVTFRCDPISEHNRLYWYRQTLGQGPEFLTYFQNEAQLEKSRLLSDRFSAERPKGSFSTLEIQRTEQGDSAMYLCASSLGVGTDRTFGSGTRLTVV.

The rearrangement uses TRBV28 and TRBJ2-5, with a weak D call TRBD2 (6 bases). The CDR3 runs to 16 residues. V lost 5 bases and J 4 bases, leaving 20 bases between the germline ends. The germline V gene encodes CDR1 MDHEN and CDR2 SYDVKM. Written as DNA, the CDR3 is TGTGCCAGCAGTCTTGACAGTACCATCGGGGGAGAGACCCAGTACTTC. Its translation is CASSLDSTIGGETQYF.

In this sample, this clonotype turned up a few times. The chain combines TRBV7-2 with TRBJ2-4, with 7 bases lining up with TRBD2. The J call may be mistaken, given a closer DNA end match to TRBJ2-7. Per the germline V gene, CDR1 is SGHTA and CDR2 is FQGNSA. CDR3 length: 14 amino acids. CDR3 nucleotides: TGTGCCAGCAGCTTAGAACGGGGGGTGGGCGAGCAGTACTTC. Amino acids: CASSLERGVGEQYF.